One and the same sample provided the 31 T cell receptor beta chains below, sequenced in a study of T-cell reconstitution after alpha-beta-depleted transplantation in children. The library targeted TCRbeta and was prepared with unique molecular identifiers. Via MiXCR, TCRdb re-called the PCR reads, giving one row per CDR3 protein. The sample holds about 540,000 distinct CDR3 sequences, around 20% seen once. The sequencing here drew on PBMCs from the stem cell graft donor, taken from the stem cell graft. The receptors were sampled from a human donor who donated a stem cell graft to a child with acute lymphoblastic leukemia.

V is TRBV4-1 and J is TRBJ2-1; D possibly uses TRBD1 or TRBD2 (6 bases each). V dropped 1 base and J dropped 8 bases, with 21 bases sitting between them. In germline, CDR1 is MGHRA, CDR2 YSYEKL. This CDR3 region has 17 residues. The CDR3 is CASSQGRPGTQGYEQFF. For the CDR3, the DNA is TGCGCCAGCAGCCAAGGTCGCCCCGGGACTCAGGGGTATGAGCAGTTCTTC.

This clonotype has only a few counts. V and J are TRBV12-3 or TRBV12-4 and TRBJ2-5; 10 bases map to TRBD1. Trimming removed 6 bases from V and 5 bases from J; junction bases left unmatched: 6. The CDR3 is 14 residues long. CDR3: CASRPGQGSETQYF. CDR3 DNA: TGTGCCAGCAGACCGGGACAGGGGAGCGAGACCCAGTACTTC.

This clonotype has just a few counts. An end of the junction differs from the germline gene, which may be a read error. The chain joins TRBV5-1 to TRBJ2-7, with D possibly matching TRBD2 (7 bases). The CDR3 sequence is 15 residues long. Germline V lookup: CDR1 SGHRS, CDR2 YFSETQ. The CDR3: CVSSLYQGGDQEQYF. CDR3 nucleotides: TGCGTCAGCAGCTTGTACCAAGGGGGGGATCAGGAGCAGTACTTC.

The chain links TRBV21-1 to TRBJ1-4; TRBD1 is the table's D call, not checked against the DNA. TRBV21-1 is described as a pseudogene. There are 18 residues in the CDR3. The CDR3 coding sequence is TGTGCCAGCAGCAATCCCACAGTCCAAGGGGGGACTAATGAAAAACTGTTTTTT. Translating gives CASSNPTVQGGTNEKLFF.

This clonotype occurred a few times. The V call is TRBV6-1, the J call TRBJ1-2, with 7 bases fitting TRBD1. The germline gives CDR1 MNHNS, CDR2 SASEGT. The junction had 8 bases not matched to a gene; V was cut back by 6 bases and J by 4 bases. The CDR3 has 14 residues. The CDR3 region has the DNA TGTGCCAGCAGACCTACAGGGGTTAGCTATGGCTACACCTTC. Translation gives CASRPTGVSYGYTF.

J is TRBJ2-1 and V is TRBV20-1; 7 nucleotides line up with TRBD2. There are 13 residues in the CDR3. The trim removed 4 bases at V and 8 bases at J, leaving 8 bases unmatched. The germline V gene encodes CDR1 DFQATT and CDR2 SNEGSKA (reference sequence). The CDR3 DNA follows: TGCAGTGCTACGCGGGAGATAGGGGATGAGCAGTTCTTC. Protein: CSATREIGDEQFF.

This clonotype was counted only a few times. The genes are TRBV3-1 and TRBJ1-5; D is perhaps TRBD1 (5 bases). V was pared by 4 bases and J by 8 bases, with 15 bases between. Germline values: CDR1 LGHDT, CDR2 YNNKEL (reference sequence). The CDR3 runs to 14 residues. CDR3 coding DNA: TGTGCCAGCAGCCGGACCGGGACGGTTGAGCCCCAGCATTTT. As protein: CASSRTGTVEPQHF. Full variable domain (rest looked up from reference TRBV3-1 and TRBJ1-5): DTAVSQTPKYLVTQMGNDKSIKCEQNLGHDTMYWYKQDSKKFLKIMFSYNNKELIINETVPNRFSPKSPDKAHLNLHINSLELGDSAVYFCASSRTGTVEPQHFGDGTRLSIL.

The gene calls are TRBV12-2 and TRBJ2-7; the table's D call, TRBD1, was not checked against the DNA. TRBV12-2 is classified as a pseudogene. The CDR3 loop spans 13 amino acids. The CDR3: CASPGGSSYEQYF. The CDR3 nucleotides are TGTGCAAGTCCGGGCGGGAGCTCCTACGAGCAGTACTTC.

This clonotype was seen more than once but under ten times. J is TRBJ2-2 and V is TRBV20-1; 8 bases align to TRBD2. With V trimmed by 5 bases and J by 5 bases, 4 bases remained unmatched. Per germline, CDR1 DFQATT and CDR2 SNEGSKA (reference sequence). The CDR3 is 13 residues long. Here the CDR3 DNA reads TGCAGTGCTGGGACTAGTCGAACCGGGGAGCTGTTTTTT. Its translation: CSAGTSRTGELFF.

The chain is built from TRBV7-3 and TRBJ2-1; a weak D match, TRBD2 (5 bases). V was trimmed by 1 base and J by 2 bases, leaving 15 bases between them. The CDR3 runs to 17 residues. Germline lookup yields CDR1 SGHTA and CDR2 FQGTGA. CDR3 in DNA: TGTGCCAGCAGCTTAAGCCGCCAGCGGATTACCTACAATGAGCAGTTCTTC. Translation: CASSLSRQRITYNEQFF.

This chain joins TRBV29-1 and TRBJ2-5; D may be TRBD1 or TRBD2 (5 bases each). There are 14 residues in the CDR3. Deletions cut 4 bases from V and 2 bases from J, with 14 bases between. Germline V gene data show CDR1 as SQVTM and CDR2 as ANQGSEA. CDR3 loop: CSVARPEGQETQYF. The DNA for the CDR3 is TGCAGCGTTGCCCGACCCGAGGGGCAAGAGACCCAGTACTTC.

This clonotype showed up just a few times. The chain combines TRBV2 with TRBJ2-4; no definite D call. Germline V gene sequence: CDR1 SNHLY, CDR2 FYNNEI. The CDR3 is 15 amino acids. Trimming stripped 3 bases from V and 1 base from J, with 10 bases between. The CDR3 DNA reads TGTGCCAGCAGTGAGGAAGGGTTGGCCAAAAACATTCAGTACTTC. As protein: CASSEEGLAKNIQYF.

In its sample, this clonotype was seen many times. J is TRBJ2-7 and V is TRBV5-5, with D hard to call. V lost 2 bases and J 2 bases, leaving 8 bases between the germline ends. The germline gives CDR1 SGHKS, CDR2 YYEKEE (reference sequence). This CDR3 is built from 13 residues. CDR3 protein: CASSFPEAYEQYF. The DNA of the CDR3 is TGTGCCAGCAGCTTCCCGGAAGCCTACGAGCAGTACTTC.

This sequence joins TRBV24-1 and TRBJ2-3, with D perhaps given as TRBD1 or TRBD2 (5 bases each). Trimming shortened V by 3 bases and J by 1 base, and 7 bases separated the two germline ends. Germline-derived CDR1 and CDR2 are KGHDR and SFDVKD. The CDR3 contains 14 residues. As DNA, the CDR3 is TGTGCCACCAGTGATCGGGACGGCACAGATACGCAGTATTTT. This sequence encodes CATSDRDGTDTQYF.

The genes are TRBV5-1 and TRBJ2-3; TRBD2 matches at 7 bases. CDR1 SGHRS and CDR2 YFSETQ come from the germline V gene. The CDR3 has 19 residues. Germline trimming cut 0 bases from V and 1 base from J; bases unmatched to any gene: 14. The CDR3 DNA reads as TGCGCCAGCAGCTTGGAGGGAGGCGGGAGAAGGAGAGGCACAGATACGCAGTATTTT. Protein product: CASSLEGGGRRRGTDTQYF.

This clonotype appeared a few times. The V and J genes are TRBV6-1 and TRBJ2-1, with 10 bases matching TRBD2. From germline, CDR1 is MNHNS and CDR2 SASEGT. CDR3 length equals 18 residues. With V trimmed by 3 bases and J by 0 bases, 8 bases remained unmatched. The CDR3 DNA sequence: TGTGCCAGCAGTGAGTTTAGACTAGCGGGCAGCTCCTACAATGAGCAGTTCTTC. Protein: CASSEFRLAGSSYNEQFF.

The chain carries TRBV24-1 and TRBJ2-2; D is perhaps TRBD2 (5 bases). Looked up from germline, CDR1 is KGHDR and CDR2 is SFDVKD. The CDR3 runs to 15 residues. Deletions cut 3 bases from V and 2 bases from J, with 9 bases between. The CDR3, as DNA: TGTGCCACCAGTGATCCTCGACTAAACACCGGGGAGCTGTTTTTT. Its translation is CATSDPRLNTGELFF.

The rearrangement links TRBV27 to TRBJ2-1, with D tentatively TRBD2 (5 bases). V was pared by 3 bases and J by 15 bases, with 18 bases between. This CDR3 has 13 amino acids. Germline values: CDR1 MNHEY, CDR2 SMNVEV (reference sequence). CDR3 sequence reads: CASSLGSATEGFF. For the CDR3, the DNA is TGTGCCAGCAGTTTGGGATCTGCCACCGAGGGGTTCTTC.

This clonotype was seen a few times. CDR3 nucleotides: TGTGCCATCAGTGAGTCGGAGTCACAAAGCTACGAGCAGTACTTC. Translated: CAISESESQSYEQYF. The genes are TRBV10-3 and TRBJ2-7; D is unresolved. The germline CDR1 and CDR2 sequences are ENHRY and SYGVKD. This CDR3 is 15 amino acids long. The V end lost 0 bases, the J end lost 3 bases, and 12 bases lay between the germline ends.

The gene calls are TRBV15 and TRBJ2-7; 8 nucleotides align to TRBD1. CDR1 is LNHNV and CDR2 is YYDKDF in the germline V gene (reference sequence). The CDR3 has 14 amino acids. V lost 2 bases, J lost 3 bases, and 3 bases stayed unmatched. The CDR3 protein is CATSRPDRDYEQYF. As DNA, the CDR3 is TGTGCCACCAGCAGACCGGACAGGGACTACGAGCAGTACTTC.

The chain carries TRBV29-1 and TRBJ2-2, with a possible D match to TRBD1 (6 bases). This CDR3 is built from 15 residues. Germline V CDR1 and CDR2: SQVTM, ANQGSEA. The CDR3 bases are TGCAGAATCAAATCACAGGGTTTTGTGGCCGGGGAGCTGTTTTTT. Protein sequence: CRIKSQGFVAGELFF.

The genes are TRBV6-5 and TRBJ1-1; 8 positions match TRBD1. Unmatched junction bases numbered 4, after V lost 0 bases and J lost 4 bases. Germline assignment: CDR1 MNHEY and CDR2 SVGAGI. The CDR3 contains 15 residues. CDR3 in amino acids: CASSYSRTGITEAFF. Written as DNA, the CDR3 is TGTGCCAGCAGTTACTCGCGGACAGGGATCACTGAAGCTTTCTTT.

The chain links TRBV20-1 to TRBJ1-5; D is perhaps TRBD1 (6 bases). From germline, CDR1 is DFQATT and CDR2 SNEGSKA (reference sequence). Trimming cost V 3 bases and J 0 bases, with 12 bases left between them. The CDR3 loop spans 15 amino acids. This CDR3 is CSASGQIYSNQPQHF. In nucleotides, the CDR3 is TGCAGTGCTAGCGGACAGATCTATAGCAATCAGCCCCAGCATTTT.

The CDR3 region is CASETGMYEQYF. The CDR3 nucleotides read TGTGCCAGCGAGACAGGGATGTACGAGCAGTACTTC. The chain uses TRBV28 and TRBJ2-7, with 7 bases that match TRBD1. Germline values: CDR1 MDHEN, CDR2 SYDVKM. The V gene end was trimmed by 8 bases and the J gene end by 4 bases; junction bases not matched to a gene: 5. CDR3 length: 12 amino acids.

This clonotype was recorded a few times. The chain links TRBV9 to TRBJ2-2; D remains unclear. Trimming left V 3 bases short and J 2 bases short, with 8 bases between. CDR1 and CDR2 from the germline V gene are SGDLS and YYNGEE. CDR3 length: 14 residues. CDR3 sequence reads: CASSARKNTGELFF. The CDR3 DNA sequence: TGTGCCAGCAGCGCTCGAAAAAACACCGGGGAGCTGTTTTTT.

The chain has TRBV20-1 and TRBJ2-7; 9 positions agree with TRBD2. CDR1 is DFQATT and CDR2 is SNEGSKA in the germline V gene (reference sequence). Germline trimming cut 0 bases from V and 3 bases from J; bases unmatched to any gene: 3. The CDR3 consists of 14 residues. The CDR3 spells CSARDKREVYEQYF. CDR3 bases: TGCAGTGCTAGAGATAAGCGGGAGGTCTACGAGCAGTACTTC.

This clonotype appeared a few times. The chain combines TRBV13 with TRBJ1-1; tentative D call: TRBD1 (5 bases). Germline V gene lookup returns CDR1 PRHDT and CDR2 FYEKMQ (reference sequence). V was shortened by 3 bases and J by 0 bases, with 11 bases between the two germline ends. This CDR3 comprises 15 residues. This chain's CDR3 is CASSLTGTLNTEAFF. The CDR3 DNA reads TGTGCCAGCAGCTTGACCGGGACTTTGAACACTGAAGCTTTCTTT.

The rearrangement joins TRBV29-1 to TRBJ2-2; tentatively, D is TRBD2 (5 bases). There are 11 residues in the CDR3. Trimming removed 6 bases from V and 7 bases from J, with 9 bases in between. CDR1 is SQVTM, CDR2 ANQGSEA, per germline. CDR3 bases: TGCAGCGTGCGGGTGGTCGGGGAGCTGTTTTTT. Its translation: CSVRVVGELFF.

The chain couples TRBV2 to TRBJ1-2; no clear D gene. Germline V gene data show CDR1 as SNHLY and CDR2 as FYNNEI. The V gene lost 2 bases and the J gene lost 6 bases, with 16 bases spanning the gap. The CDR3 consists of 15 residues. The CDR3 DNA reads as TGTGCCAGCAGTGAAAATCCACAGCCTGAGGATGGCTACACCTTC. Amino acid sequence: CASSENPQPEDGYTF.

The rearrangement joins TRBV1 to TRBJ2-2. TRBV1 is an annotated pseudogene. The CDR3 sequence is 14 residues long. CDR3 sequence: CTSSVRTDTGELFF. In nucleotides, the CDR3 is TGCACCAGCAGCGTCAGGACGGACACCGGGGAGCTGTTTTTT.

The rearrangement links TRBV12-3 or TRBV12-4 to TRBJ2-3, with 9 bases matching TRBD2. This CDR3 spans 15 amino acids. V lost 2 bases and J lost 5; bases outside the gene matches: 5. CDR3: CASSLTLTSGDTQYF. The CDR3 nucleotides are TGTGCCAGCAGTTTAACACTGACTAGCGGAGATACGCAGTATTTT.